The present T cell receptor beta chain was sequenced within a study of pediatric ulcerative colitis. Findings of the study overall: Rectal repertoires separated controls, mild-moderate and acute severe colitis.

CDR3 size: 12 residues. The V end was cut by 7 bases, the J end by 6 bases, with 12 bases between. Germline CDR1 is SGHRS and CDR2 is YFSETQ. For this clone: Its antigen is unknown.

Only in-frame clones appear in the TCRdb table, and some are missing; sequencing was by immunoSEQ multiplex PCR. The data contain some 10,000 clones, around nine tenths of them singletons. The rearrangement links TRBV5-1 to TRBJ2-3; D not certain. The clonotype comes from a girl aged 5-17 years with moderate ulcerative colitis. Sequenced input: blood. CDR3 nucleotide sequence: TGCGCCAGCGGCCTCACACCTGATACGCAGTATTTT. Amino acids: CASGLTPDTQYF.